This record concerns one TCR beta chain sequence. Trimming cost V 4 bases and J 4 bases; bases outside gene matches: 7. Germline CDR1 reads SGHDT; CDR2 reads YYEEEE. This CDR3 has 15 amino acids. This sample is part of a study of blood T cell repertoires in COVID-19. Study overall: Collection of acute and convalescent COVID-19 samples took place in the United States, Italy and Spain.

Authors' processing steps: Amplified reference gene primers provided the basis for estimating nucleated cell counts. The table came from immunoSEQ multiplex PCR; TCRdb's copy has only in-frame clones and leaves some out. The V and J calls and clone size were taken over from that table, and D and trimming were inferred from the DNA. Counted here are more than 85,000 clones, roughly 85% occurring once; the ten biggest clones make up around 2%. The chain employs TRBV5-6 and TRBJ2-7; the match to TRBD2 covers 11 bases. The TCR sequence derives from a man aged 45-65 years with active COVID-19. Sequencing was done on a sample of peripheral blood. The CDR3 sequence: CASSLGASGGYEQYF. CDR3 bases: TGTGCCAGCAGCCTTGGGGCTAGCGGGGGGTACGAGCAGTACTTC.